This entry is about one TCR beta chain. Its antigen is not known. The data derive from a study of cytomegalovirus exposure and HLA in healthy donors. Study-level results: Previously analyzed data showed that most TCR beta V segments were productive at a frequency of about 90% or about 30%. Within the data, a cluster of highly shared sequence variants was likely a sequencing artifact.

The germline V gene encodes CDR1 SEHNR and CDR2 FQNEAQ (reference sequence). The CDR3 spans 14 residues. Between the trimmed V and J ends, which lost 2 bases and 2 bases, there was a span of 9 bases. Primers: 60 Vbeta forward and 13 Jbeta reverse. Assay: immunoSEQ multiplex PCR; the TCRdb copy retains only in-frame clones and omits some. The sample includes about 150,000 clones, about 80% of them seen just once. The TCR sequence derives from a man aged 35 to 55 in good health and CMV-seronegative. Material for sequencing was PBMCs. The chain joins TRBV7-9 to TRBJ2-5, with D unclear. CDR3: CASSLFGSQETQYF. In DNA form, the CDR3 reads TGTGCCAGCAGCTTATTTGGCAGTCAAGAGACCCAGTACTTC.